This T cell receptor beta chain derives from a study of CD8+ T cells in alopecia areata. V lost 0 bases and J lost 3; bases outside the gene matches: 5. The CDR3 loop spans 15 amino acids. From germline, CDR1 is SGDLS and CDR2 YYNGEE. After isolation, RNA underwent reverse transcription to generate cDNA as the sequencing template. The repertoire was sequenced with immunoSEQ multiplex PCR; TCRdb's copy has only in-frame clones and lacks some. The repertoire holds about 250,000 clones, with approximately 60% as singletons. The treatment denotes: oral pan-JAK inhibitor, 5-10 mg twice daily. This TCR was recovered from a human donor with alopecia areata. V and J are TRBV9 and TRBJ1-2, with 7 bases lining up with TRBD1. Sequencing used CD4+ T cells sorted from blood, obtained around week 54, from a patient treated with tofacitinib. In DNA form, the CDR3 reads TGTGCCAGCAGCGTAGAAGCAGGGGGTCACTATGGCTACACCTTC. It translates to CASSVEAGGHYGYTF.